This passage covers 28 T cell receptor beta chains from one sample sequenced in a study of cytomegalovirus exposure and HLA in healthy donors. A multiplex PCR was run with 60 Vbeta primers and 13 Jbeta primers. The table came from immunoSEQ multiplex PCR; TCRdb's copy has only in-frame clones and leaves some out. Of approximately 110,000 clones listed, around three quarters are singletons. Source material: PBMCs. These receptors all come from a female donor in good health and CMV-seropositive.

This chain joins TRBV6-1 and TRBJ1-1; 7 nucleotides agree with TRBD1. CDR3 length: 15 amino acids. Germline lookup yields CDR1 MNHNS and CDR2 SASEGT. With V trimmed by 6 bases and J by 3 bases, 10 bases remained unmatched. The DNA for the CDR3 is TGTGCCAGCAGACCTGAGGGGGCGGTGGACACTGAAGCTTTCTTT. Amino acids: CASRPEGAVDTEAFF.

J is TRBJ2-7 and V is TRBV11-3; D is possibly TRBD2 (6 bases). The CDR3 runs 14 residues. V was shortened by 5 bases and J by 0 bases, with 11 bases between the two germline ends. Germline CDR1 SGHNT, CDR2 YENEEA. The CDR3 region is CASSPGGDSYEQYF. CDR3 DNA sequence: TGTGCCAGCAGCCCGGGCGGGGACTCCTACGAGCAGTACTTC.

The genes are TRBV7-2 and TRBJ2-5, with TRBD2 identical over 11 bases. The V gene's germline CDR1 is SGHTA and CDR2 FQGNSA. The CDR3 has 18 residues. The junction had 14 bases not matched to a gene; V was cut back by 3 bases and J by 5 bases. Here the CDR3 DNA reads TGTGCCAGCAGCTTTCTCGGGACTAGCGGTCCTCCAGGGGAGACCCAGTACTTC. Protein sequence: CASSFLGTSGPPGETQYF. Complete variable domain (other parts from reference TRBV7-2 and TRBJ2-5): GAGVSQSPSNKVTEKGKDVELRCDPISGHTALYWYRQSLGQGLEFLIYFQGNSAPDKSGLPSDRFSAERTGGSVSTLTIQRTQQEDSAVYLCASSFLGTSGPPGETQYFGPGTRLLVL.

V gene TRBV25-1 combines with J gene TRBJ2-7, with D perhaps TRBD2 (5 bases). The V gene lost 3 bases and the J gene lost 2 bases, with 11 bases spanning the gap. Germline loops: CDR1 MGHDK, CDR2 SYGVNS. CDR3 length: 14 amino acids. For the CDR3, the DNA is TGTGCCAGCAGTGACGCCGGGGATGCCTACGAGCAGTACTTC. Its protein product is CASSDAGDAYEQYF.

This clone was counted a few times. The CDR3 DNA sequence: TGCGCCAGCAGCCCAGATTCTGGAAACACCATATATTTT. It translates to CASSPDSGNTIYF. The chain joins TRBV5-1 to TRBJ1-3; D remains ambiguous. The CDR3 is made up of 13 amino acids. Germline CDR1 is SGHRS and CDR2 is YFSETQ. The ends were cut back, 4 bases at V and 1 base at J, with 6 bases in the middle.

The CDR3 DNA reads TGCAGCGTCCTGGAGAATAGCAATCAGCCCCAGCATTTT. It encodes CSVLENSNQPQHF. The chain employs TRBV29-1 and TRBJ1-5; D call uncertain. Trimming removed 6 bases from V and 0 bases from J, with 9 bases in between. The CDR3 extends over 13 amino acids. The germline gives CDR1 SQVTM, CDR2 ANQGSEA.

CDR3 region: CASSYGTSGKGELFF. DNA of the CDR3: TGTGCCAGCAGTTACGGGACTAGCGGGAAGGGGGAGCTGTTTTTT. The chain uses TRBV6-5 and TRBJ2-2; 13 bases are shared with TRBD2. In germline, CDR1 is MNHEY, CDR2 SVGAGI. CDR3 length: 15 residues. Trimming removed 2 bases from V and 8 bases from J; junction bases left unmatched: 2.

The J gene is TRBJ2-3, the V gene TRBV5-1; D is possibly TRBD2 (7 bases). The CDR3 has 15 residues. Deletions cut 4 bases from V and 1 base from J, with 13 bases between. Germline CDR1 is SGHRS and CDR2 is YFSETQ. The DNA of the CDR3 is TGCGCCAGCAGCGCCGGGGGGCCAGGCACAGATACGCAGTATTTT. Residues: CASSAGGPGTDTQYF.

The chain links TRBV13 to TRBJ2-5, with D possibly matching TRBD1 (5 bases). Germline V gives CDR1 PRHDT, CDR2 FYEKMQ (reference sequence). The length of the CDR3 is 17 residues. The ends were cut back, 2 bases at V and 5 bases at J, with 21 bases in the middle. For the CDR3, the DNA is TGTGCCAGCAGCTTAAGAAGGAGTGTGGGGCTGGGGGAGACCCAGTACTTC. It translates to CASSLRRSVGLGETQYF.

The table lists this clone with a few counts. V is TRBV19 and J is TRBJ2-7, with a tentative D call TRBD2 (6 bases). Germline V lookup: CDR1 LNHDA, CDR2 SQIVND (reference sequence). With 5 bases removed from V and 2 bases from J, the gap between germline ends came to 19 bases. This CDR3 is 16 amino acids long. DNA for the CDR3: TGTGCCAGTAGTCCTCGGGGAGGAGAGATCACCTACGAGCAGTACTTC. Translation: CASSPRGGEITYEQYF.

The chain carries TRBV4-3 and TRBJ1-2; D may be TRBD1 (5 bases). Germline CDR1 reads LGHNA; CDR2 reads YSLEER. The ends were cut back, 1 base at V and 6 bases at J, with 18 bases in the middle. This CDR3 is 16 amino acids long. This chain's CDR3 is CASSQVVGQASHGYTF. CDR3 nucleotide sequence: TGCGCCAGCAGCCAAGTGGTGGGGCAGGCATCCCATGGCTACACCTTC.

This clone was seen a handful of times. The chain couples TRBV19 to TRBJ1-5; 9 bases map to TRBD1. This CDR3 comprises 15 residues. V trimming: 4 bases; J trimming: 4 bases; junction bases outside the gene matches: 5. CDR1 and CDR2 from the germline V gene are LNHDA and SQIVND (reference sequence). CDR3 protein: CASSTGTGRNQPQHF. The CDR3 bases are TGTGCCAGTAGTACCGGGACAGGGAGGAATCAGCCCCAGCATTTT. The full variable domain, in which reference TRBV19 and TRBJ1-5 provide the parts outside the CDR3, is DGGITQSPKYLFRKEGQNVTLSCEQNLNHDAMYWYRQDPGQGLRLIYYSQIVNDFQKGDIAEGYSVSREKKESFPLTVTSAQKNPTAFYLCASSTGTGRNQPQHFGDGTRLSIL.

V usage is TRBV2 and J usage is TRBJ2-7; TRBD2 aligns across 7 bases. V dropped 9 bases and J dropped 2; count of bases not matched to a gene: 7. Germline CDR1 SNHLY, CDR2 FYNNEI. The CDR3 loop spans 13 amino acids. CDR3 nucleotides: TGTGCCAGATCCGGGACTACCACCTACGAGCAGTACTTC. It translates to CARSGTTTYEQYF.

A remark on this clone: The junction differs from germline at one of its ends, possibly a read error. The chain combines TRBV7-9 with TRBJ1-6; 10 positions match TRBD1. The V gene's germline CDR1 is SEHNR and CDR2 FQNEAQ (reference sequence). CDR3 length: 16 residues. The CDR3 here is CSSSRTSGTGDSPLHF. CDR3 coding DNA: TGTTCCAGCAGCCGGACTTCCGGGACAGGGGATTCACCCCTCCACTTT. Full variable domain (rest looked up from reference TRBV7-9 and TRBJ1-6): DTGVSQNPRHKITKRGQNVTFRCDPISEHNRLYWYRQTLGQGPEFLTYFQNEAQLEKSRLLSDRFSAERPKGSFSTLEIQRTEQGDSAMYLCSSSRTSGTGDSPLHFGNGTRLTVT.

This clone was counted a single time. The chain joins TRBV7-2 to TRBJ2-3; no definite D call. Trimming left V 4 bases short and J 4 bases short, with 12 bases between. This CDR3 region has 14 residues. The V gene's germline CDR1 is SGHTA and CDR2 FQGNSA. CDR3 coding DNA: TGTGCCAGCAGCTACCGCCCGCAGGCAGATACGCAGTATTTT. This codes for CASSYRPQADTQYF.

The chain couples TRBV5-5 to TRBJ2-1; D ambiguous. The CDR3 runs 13 residues. The germline V gene encodes CDR1 SGHKS and CDR2 YYEKEE (reference sequence). V lost 0 bases, J lost 10 bases, and 11 bases lay in between. CDR3: CASSLEPMAEQFF. CDR3 in DNA: TGTGCCAGCAGCTTGGAACCAATGGCCGAGCAGTTCTTC.

The CDR3 region has the DNA TGTGCCACCACATACCTTGGCAGGGGGAACACTGAAGCTTTCTTT. Its translation is CATTYLGRGNTEAFF. The chain recombines TRBV6-5 with TRBJ1-1, with a weak D call TRBD1 (6 bases). CDR1 and CDR2 (germline): MNHEY, SVGAGI. This CDR3 contains 15 residues. With 10 bases removed from V and 1 base from J, the gap between germline ends came to 19 bases.

This rearrangement joins TRBV6-1 to TRBJ1-1; D remains ambiguous. The CDR3 has 13 amino acids. Germline V gene lookup returns CDR1 MNHNS and CDR2 SASEGT. V shed 7 bases and J shed 1 base, with 10 bases lying between them. The CDR3 DNA sequence: TGTGCCAGCACGGGAGGCAGGAACACTGAAGCTTTCTTT. This translates into CASTGGRNTEAFF.

The V call is TRBV21-1, the J call TRBJ2-7; no check of the table's D call, TRBD2, against the DNA was made. TRBV21-1 is termed a pseudogene. There are 14 residues in the CDR3. The CDR3, as DNA: TGTGCCAGCAGCAAAGAGGAGCGGGGGTACGAGCAGTACTTC. It translates to CASSKEERGYEQYF.

V is TRBV6-4 and J is TRBJ1-2, with 8 bases fitting TRBD1. Looked up from germline, CDR1 is MRHNA and CDR2 is SNTAGT. The CDR3 spans 14 residues. V lost 4 bases, J lost 5 bases, and 6 bases stayed unmatched. In nucleotides, the CDR3 is TGTGCCAGCAGTGCCGGGACAGGAGGATATGGCTACACCTTC. Its protein product is CASSAGTGGYGYTF.

The chain carries TRBV6-6 and TRBJ2-7; a weak D match, TRBD1 (6 bases). From germline, CDR1 is MNHNY and CDR2 SVGAGI (reference sequence). The length of the CDR3 is 12 residues. Trimming cost V 9 bases and J 3 bases, with 12 bases left between them. DNA for the CDR3: TGTGCCAGTTCGACAGGAGACTACGAGCAGTACTTC. Translation gives CASSTGDYEQYF.

V usage is TRBV2 and J usage is TRBJ1-1; maybe TRBD1 (6 bases). The CDR3 runs 14 residues. Trimming took off 5 bases at V and 3 bases at J, with 13 bases between the two ends. From germline, CDR1 is SNHLY and CDR2 FYNNEI. CDR3 bases: TGTGCCAGCAGTCAAGGGGGGAGGTACACTGAAGCTTTCTTT. Protein sequence: CASSQGGRYTEAFF.

The chain couples TRBV5-1 to TRBJ2-7; 9 nucleotides line up with TRBD1. The V gene's germline CDR1 is SGHRS and CDR2 YFSETQ. CDR3 size: 17 residues. The J segment lost 2 bases and the V segment lost 0 bases, leaving 9 bases of the junction unmatched. This CDR3 reads CASSLVYGTGSPYEQYF. The CDR3 DNA reads as TGCGCCAGCAGCTTGGTCTACGGGACAGGGTCCCCCTACGAGCAGTACTTC.

V gene TRBV6-5 combines with J gene TRBJ1-2, with a possible D match to TRBD1 (6 bases). Germline assignment: CDR1 MNHEY and CDR2 SVGAGI. Between the trimmed V and J ends, which lost 2 bases and 2 bases, there was a span of 9 bases. This CDR3 region has 14 residues. CDR3 coding DNA: TGTGCCAGCAGTTACGGCAGGGGCAACTATGGCTACACCTTC. Translated, it gives CASSYGRGNYGYTF.

The CDR3: CASTPPANTGELFF. CDR3 DNA sequence: TGTGCCAGTACCCCCCCCGCGAACACCGGGGAGCTGTTTTTT. The chain has TRBV19 and TRBJ2-2; D is undetermined. Trimming stripped 7 bases from V and 0 bases from J, with 9 bases between. This CDR3 region has 14 residues. Germline V lookup: CDR1 LNHDA, CDR2 SQIVND (reference sequence). Full variable domain (missing parts from reference TRBV19 and TRBJ2-2): DGGITQSPKYLFRKEGQNVTLSCEQNLNHDAMYWYRQDPGQGLRLIYYSQIVNDFQKGDIAEGYSVSREKKESFPLTVTSAQKNPTAFYLCASTPPANTGELFFGEGSRLTVL.

V and J are TRBV19 and TRBJ1-2; tentatively, D is TRBD1 (6 bases). The V and J ends lost 5 bases and 3 bases respectively, with 19 bases between them. CDR3 size: 16 residues. CDR1 and CDR2 from the germline V gene are LNHDA and SQIVND (reference sequence). CDR3 amino acids: CASSFPGALTYYGYTF. The CDR3 DNA is TGTGCCAGTAGTTTCCCAGGGGCCCTTACCTACTATGGCTACACCTTC.

The CDR3 DNA is TGTGCCAGCAGCTCCGCCGGGACTAGCGGGACCCATGAGCAGTTCTTC. It encodes CASSSAGTSGTHEQFF. This chain connects TRBV9 to TRBJ2-1; 13 positions match TRBD2. The CDR3 extends over 16 amino acids. CDR1 is SGDLS, CDR2 YYNGEE, per germline. With 4 bases clipped from V and 8 bases from J, the junction kept 9 bases outside the gene matches.

V gene TRBV5-4 combines with J gene TRBJ2-5; TRBD2 matches 13 bases. Germline CDR1 and CDR2: SGHNT and YYREEE (reference sequence). CDR3 length: 16 amino acids. V shed 4 bases, J shed 5 bases, and the junction held 8 bases outside the gene matches. Here the CDR3 reads CASSKGLAGRRETQYF. CDR3 nucleotide sequence: TGTGCCAGCAGCAAGGGACTAGCGGGAAGAAGGGAGACCCAGTACTTC.